These 25 T cell receptor beta chains share one sample of origin, sequenced in a study of Graves' ophthalmopathy and Graves' hyperthyroidism. As the template, RNA transcripts were used to amplify TCR beta CDR3 regions. The library came from an HTBI-primed first-round RT-PCR and a second-round multiplex PCR. TCRdb processed the multiplex PCR reads anew with MiXCR; each CDR3 protein has one entry. The repertoire holds about 400,000 distinct CDR3 sequences, with around a fifth as singletons. Material: peripheral blood. Receptor source: a young woman with stable Graves' hyperthyroidism.

This clonotype has at least ten counts. V gene TRBV12-3 or TRBV12-4 combines with J gene TRBJ1-1; unclear D gene. V was shortened by 5 bases and J by 0 bases, with 10 bases between the two germline ends. This CDR3 comprises 14 residues. The CDR3 DNA sequence: TGTGCCAGCAGTGCACTGTACATGAACACTGAAGCTTTCTTT. Translating gives CASSALYMNTEAFF.

The table lists this clonotype with many counts. The chain joins TRBV6-5 to TRBJ2-7; 8 nucleotides line up with TRBD1. J gave up 3 bases and V 7 bases, and 8 bases lay outside the gene matches. This CDR3 is built from 14 residues. Germline V gives CDR1 MNHEY, CDR2 SVGAGI. The chain's CDR3 is CASTSGTGGYEQYF. CDR3 nucleotide sequence: TGTGCCAGCACCTCCGGGACAGGTGGCTACGAGCAGTACTTC.

With respect to this clonotype: A much larger clonotype is one base distant, so this may be a read error. This chain links TRBV30 with TRBJ2-2; 10 bases line up with TRBD2. Germline lookup yields CDR1 GTSNPN and CDR2 SVGIG (reference sequence). V dropped 0 bases and J dropped 2; count of bases not matched to a gene: 12. The CDR3 spans 19 residues. CDR3 coding DNA: TGTGCCTGGAGTGTACTAGGACTAGCGGCAAGAAGAAACACCGGGGAGCTGTTTTTT. Translating gives CAWSVLGLAARRNTGELFF.

The chain is built from TRBV28 and TRBJ2-7; D is uncertain. The CDR3 sequence is 14 residues long. The V gene's germline CDR1 is MDHEN and CDR2 SYDVKM. The germline V and J ends were trimmed by 8 bases and 2 bases, with 16 bases remaining between them. The CDR3 DNA reads TGTGCCAGCCCCACCGGCAGGTGGACCTACGAGCAGTACTTC. Protein: CASPTGRWTYEQYF. Full variable domain (missing parts from reference TRBV28 and TRBJ2-7): DVKVTQSSRYLVKRTGEKVFLECVQDMDHENMFWYRQDPGLGLRLIYFSYDVKMKEKGDIPEGYSVSREKKERFSLILESASTNQTSMYLCASPTGRWTYEQYFGPGTRLTVT.

Only one count was recorded for this clonotype. This chain uses TRBV18 with TRBJ1-1; 7 nucleotides align to TRBD1. V gave up 3 bases and J gave up 5 bases; unmatched junction bases: 12. Germline V gene sequence: CDR1 KGHSH, CDR2 LQKENI. The CDR3 length is 16 residues. CDR3 residues: CASSPRSRQGRTEAFF. CDR3 nucleotide sequence: TGTGCCAGCTCACCTCGAAGTCGACAGGGCAGGACTGAAGCTTTCTTT.

Ten or more counts support this clonotype. The chain recombines TRBV20-1 with TRBJ1-3; TRBD1 might be the D (5 bases). Germline CDR1 and CDR2: DFQATT and SNEGSKA (reference sequence). CDR3 length: 14 residues. Trimming took off 0 bases at V and 4 bases at J, with 10 bases between the two ends. The CDR3 DNA reads TGCAGTGCTAGAGATTCGAGGGGCGGAAACACCATATATTTT. The encoded protein is CSARDSRGGNTIYF.

This clonotype occurred a few times. A much larger clone is a single base away; this may be a read error. The rearrangement links TRBV12-3 or TRBV12-4 to TRBJ2-2; TRBD1 might be the D (6 bases). The CDR3 contains 13 residues. CDR3: CASSPNRDGELCF. The CDR3 DNA follows: TGTGCCAGCAGTCCCAACAGGGACGGGGAGCTGTGTTTT.

This clonotype was detected many times. This rearrangement joins TRBV12-3 or TRBV12-4 to TRBJ1-5; the D gene is possibly TRBD1 (5 bases). Trimming shortened V by 6 bases and J by 4 bases, and 13 bases separated the two germline ends. This CDR3 is 14 amino acids long. The CDR3 reads CASSRGTFNQPQHF. The CDR3, as DNA: TGTGCCAGCAGCCGCGGGACCTTTAATCAGCCCCAGCATTTT.

This clonotype was seen repeatedly, ten times or more. V and J are TRBV6-5 and TRBJ1-1, with 10 bases that match TRBD1. The V gene's germline CDR1 is MNHEY and CDR2 SVGAGI. The CDR3 extends over 14 amino acids. The V gene end was trimmed by 6 bases and the J gene end by 4 bases; junction bases not matched to a gene: 5. The DNA of the CDR3 is TGTGCCAGCAGGACGGACAGGGGGTTCACTGAAGCTTTCTTT. Translating it yields CASRTDRGFTEAFF.

The rearrangement links TRBV27 to TRBJ1-2; D ambiguous. Trimming pared 6 bases from V and 8 bases from J, leaving 13 bases between. Germline V gives CDR1 MNHEY, CDR2 SMNVEV (reference sequence). The CDR3 extends over 12 amino acids. CDR3 sequence reads: CASRDGWRGYTF. The CDR3, as DNA: TGTGCCAGCAGGGATGGGTGGAGAGGCTACACCTTC.

This clonotype was observed many times. This chain joins TRBV6-5 and TRBJ1-2; possible D gene TRBD1, 5 bases. Germline loops: CDR1 MNHEY, CDR2 SVGAGI. The CDR3 contains 12 residues. Trimming stripped 8 bases from V and 4 bases from J, with 11 bases between. The CDR3 here is CASSQEIYGYTF. CDR3 DNA sequence: TGTGCCAGCTCACAGGAGATCTATGGCTACACCTTC.

The sample holds many counts of this clonotype. This chain connects TRBV9 to TRBJ1-3; D is unclear. Trimming cost V 3 bases and J 2 bases, with 12 bases left between them. The germline CDR1 and CDR2 sequences are SGDLS and YYNGEE. The CDR3 runs 15 residues. CDR3 sequence (DNA): TGTGCCAGCAGCGCTTGGGCTTTCGCTGGAAACACCATATATTTT. It codes for CASSAWAFAGNTIYF.

This clonotype showed up many times. The chain joins TRBV11-2 to TRBJ2-2; no reliable D call. Germline V gene data show CDR1 as SGHAT and CDR2 as FQNNGV. The CDR3 length is 13 residues. Trimming removed 3 bases at V and 3 bases at J, with 5 bases between. The CDR3 coding sequence is TGTGCCAGCAGCTTTACGGACACCGGGGAGCTGTTTTTT. Its protein product is CASSFTDTGELFF.

This clonotype was detected many times. V and J are TRBV12-3 or TRBV12-4 and TRBJ2-7; D not certain. V was trimmed by 8 bases and J by 4 bases, leaving 9 bases between them. The CDR3 runs to 11 residues. The DNA of the CDR3 is TGTGCCAGCGGATTAGGGTACGAGCAGTACTTC. Its translation: CASGLGYEQYF.

This clonotype was picked up many times. This chain uses TRBV29-1 with TRBJ2-5, with unresolved D. The CDR3 covers 13 residues. V was pared by 7 bases and J by 0 bases, with 12 bases between. From germline, CDR1 is SQVTM and CDR2 ANQGSEA. This chain's CDR3 is CSGRNLYQETQYF. The DNA of the CDR3 is TGCAGCGGGAGAAATCTGTACCAAGAGACCCAGTACTTC.

The rearrangement links TRBV27 to TRBJ1-5, with a weak D call TRBD1 (6 bases). This CDR3 spans 14 amino acids. V dropped 8 bases and J dropped 3 bases, with 14 bases sitting between them. The germline V gene has CDR1 MNHEY and CDR2 SMNVEV (reference sequence). The CDR3 DNA reads as TGTGCCAGCGGGTCCGGGACAACCAATCAGCCCCAGCATTTT. It encodes CASGSGTTNQPQHF.

This clonotype was seen ten or more times. The V gene is TRBV12-3 or TRBV12-4, the J gene TRBJ1-2; D is perhaps TRBD1 (5 bases). The CDR3 covers 13 residues. Trimming took off 2 bases at V and 7 bases at J, with 11 bases between the two ends. The CDR3 loop is CASSLQGLGGYTF. CDR3 sequence (DNA): TGTGCCAGCAGTTTACAGGGTTTGGGTGGCTACACCTTC.

This clonotype showed up many times. The chain links TRBV19 to TRBJ2-7, with 9 bases matching TRBD2. From germline, CDR1 is LNHDA and CDR2 SQIVND (reference sequence). Trimming took 4 bases from V and 5 from J; bases not matched to a gene: 9. The CDR3 consists of 15 residues. CDR3 sequence (DNA): TGTGCCAGTAGTACCCCGGGAGTAGCGGGAGACGAGCAGTACTTC. It yields the protein CASSTPGVAGDEQYF.

In its sample, this clonotype was seen many times. The chain has TRBV20-1 and TRBJ1-5; a possible D gene is TRBD1 (6 bases). With 2 bases removed from V and 0 bases from J, the gap between germline ends came to 17 bases. There are 17 residues in the CDR3. Germline CDR1 DFQATT, CDR2 SNEGSKA (reference sequence). Here the CDR3 DNA reads TGCAGTGCTAGACCCCTTCACAGGGTTTATAGCAATCAGCCCCAGCATTTT. Amino acids: CSARPLHRVYSNQPQHF.

This clonotype was seen repeatedly, ten times or more. The V and J genes are TRBV12-3 or TRBV12-4 and TRBJ1-2, with TRBD1 matching over 10 bases. This CDR3 comprises 13 residues. Losses at the gene ends were 7 bases for V and 8 bases for J; bases not matched to a gene: 7. CDR3 sequence (DNA): TGTGCCAGCACCAGACAGGGGGCGGGAGGCTACACCTTC. Its translation is CASTRQGAGGYTF.

This clonotype was counted ten times or more. The chain couples TRBV20-1 to TRBJ1-1; D gene ambiguous. With 4 bases removed from V and 3 bases from J, the gap between germline ends came to 21 bases. Germline CDR1 DFQATT, CDR2 SNEGSKA (reference sequence). CDR3 length: 16 residues. The CDR3 spells CSAKPAGRRGDTEAFF. The CDR3 DNA follows: TGCAGTGCTAAGCCCGCCGGCCGGCGCGGGGACACTGAAGCTTTCTTT.

This clonotype was seen only a few times. The chain joins TRBV13 to TRBJ1-1, with a weak D call TRBD1 (5 bases). This CDR3 comprises 14 residues. Between the trimmed V and J ends, which lost 1 base and 5 bases, there was a span of 11 bases. Germline V lookup: CDR1 PRHDT, CDR2 FYEKMQ (reference sequence). DNA of the CDR3: TGTGCCAGCAGCTTAGACAGGCTAAAGACTGAAGCTTTCTTT. Translation: CASSLDRLKTEAFF. Full variable domain (rest looked up from reference TRBV13 and TRBJ1-1): AAGVIQSPRHLIKEKRETATLKCYPIPRHDTVYWYQQGPGQDPQFLISFYEKMQSDKGSIPDRFSAQQFSDYHSELNMSSLELGDSALYFCASSLDRLKTEAFFGQGTRLTVV.

Concerning this clonotype itself: This may come from a read error, since a much larger clone is one base off. The chain has TRBV13 and TRBJ2-2; perhaps TRBD2 as D (5 bases). This CDR3 region has 15 residues. In germline, CDR1 is PRHDT, CDR2 FYEKMQ (reference sequence). The CDR3 is CASSWENLDTGELCF. The CDR3 coding sequence is TGTGCCAGCAGCTGGGAAAACCTCGACACCGGGGAGCTGTGTTTT.

J is TRBJ2-7 and V is TRBV20-1, with a tentative D call TRBD1 (6 bases). V shed 5 bases and J shed 0 bases, with 17 bases lying between them. CDR3 length equals 15 residues. Germline V CDR1 and CDR2: DFQATT, SNEGSKA (reference sequence). The chain's CDR3 is CSAANVRGSSYEQYF. CDR3 nucleotide sequence: TGCAGTGCTGCCAATGTAAGGGGGAGCTCCTACGAGCAGTACTTC.

This clonotype showed up many times. The chain employs TRBV28 and TRBJ2-7; D is possibly TRBD2 (6 bases). Trimming removed 5 bases at V and 1 base at J, with 15 bases between. The germline CDR1 and CDR2 sequences are MDHEN and SYDVKM. This CDR3 comprises 15 residues. The CDR3 DNA sequence: TGTGCCAGCAGTCCCTGGGGTAGCGGTTCCTACGAGCAGTACTTC. Translation: CASSPWGSGSYEQYF. The complete variable domain, with remaining parts taken from reference TRBV28 and TRBJ2-7, reads DVKVTQSSRYLVKRTGEKVFLECVQDMDHENMFWYRQDPGLGLRLIYFSYDVKMKEKGDIPEGYSVSREKKERFSLILESASTNQTSMYLCASSPWGSGSYEQYFGPGTRLTVT.